This TCR beta chain was sequenced during a study of T cell repertoires in cytomegalovirus infection. About the study: Selection of CMV epitopes for the study included recently identified HLA-C-restricted and well-studied HLA-B-restricted ones. General study results and limits: Predominance within the ex vivo response was attributable to HLA-C-restricted CMV-specific TCR beta clonotypes. Public TCR beta family frequency separated CMV-and-HLA carriers, including in an independent cohort.

The length of the CDR3 is 13 residues. CDR1 and CDR2 (germline): SEHNR, FQNEAQ (reference sequence). The germline V and J ends were trimmed by 5 bases and 5 bases, with 12 bases remaining between them. The table lists this clonotype with many counts. Its antigen remains unknown. TCRdb re-called the reads with MiXCR, one entry per CDR3 protein. The repertoire holds some 940,000 distinct CDR3 sequences, with approximately 31% as singletons. The J gene is TRBJ2-5, the V gene TRBV7-9, with a tentative D call TRBD1 (5 bases). This sequence was found in a human donor in good health (CMV status not recorded). Some clones in this sample may be carry-over from other donors' samples. Specimen: cultured CD8+ T cells from PBMCs, collected from culture after CMV antigen stimulation. CDR3 region: CASSPQPGETQYF. CDR3 in DNA: TGTGCCAGCAGCCCCCAACCAGGGGAGACCCAGTACTTC.